A single sample is the source of the 28 T cell receptor beta chains below, sequenced in a study of CD8 T cells in ankylosing spondylitis. From the 5' RACE reads, TCRdb called clonotypes with MiXCR, one entry per CDR3 protein. The table includes 200,000 to 300,000 distinct CDR3 sequences, around a tenth detected once. The sequenced sample consisted of blood, either unsorted or a sorted T cell fraction (not recorded which). The receptors shown here come from a male donor with ankylosing spondylitis or in good health (not recorded which).

The V call is TRBV3-1, the J call TRBJ2-5, with D possibly being TRBD1 or TRBD2 (5 bases each). The CDR3 contains 15 residues. V lost 8 bases and J 4 bases, leaving 20 bases between the germline ends. Germline V lookup: CDR1 LGHDT, CDR2 YNNKEL (reference sequence). The CDR3 loop reads CASSQDVPGTETQYF. DNA for the CDR3: TGTGCCAGCTCCCAGGATGTCCCTGGGACAGAGACCCAGTACTTC.

This clonotype showed up many times. The chain recombines TRBV10-2 with TRBJ2-2, with 12 nucleotides matching TRBD2. V trimming: 6 bases; J trimming: 6 bases; junction bases outside the gene matches: 5. Per germline, CDR1 WSHSY and CDR2 SAAADI. The CDR3 spans 15 residues. The CDR3 loop is CASRSLAGGPGELFF. In DNA, the CDR3 is TGCGCCAGCAGGTCACTAGCGGGGGGCCCCGGGGAGCTGTTTTTT.

This clonotype was seen a few times. The chain links TRBV7-9 to TRBJ2-1; D is possibly TRBD2 (5 bases). Per the germline V gene, CDR1 is SEHNR and CDR2 is FQNEAQ (reference sequence). Trimming pared 2 bases from V and 7 bases from J, leaving 18 bases between. The CDR3 consists of 16 residues. As DNA, the CDR3 is TGTGCCAGCAGCTTACCCCCGCCCCTGGGGAGTAATGAGCAGTTCTTC. Its protein is CASSLPPPLGSNEQFF.

This clonotype was counted ten times or more. The V gene is TRBV5-1, the J gene TRBJ2-3; 10 positions agree with TRBD1. V shed 0 bases and J 4 bases; nucleotides not matched to a gene: 2. The CDR3 loop spans 15 amino acids. In germline, CDR1 is SGHRS, CDR2 YFSETQ. The chain's CDR3 is CASSLGQGAADTQYF. CDR3 DNA: TGCGCCAGCAGCTTGGGACAGGGGGCCGCAGATACGCAGTATTTT.

V and J are TRBV6-1 and TRBJ1-5; D is unclear. The CDR3 runs to 13 residues. V lost 6 bases, J lost 5 bases, and 11 bases lay in between. CDR1 is MNHNS, CDR2 SASEGT, per germline. The CDR3 region is CASSQDRDQPQHF. The CDR3 bases are TGTGCCAGCAGCCAAGACCGAGATCAGCCCCAGCATTTT.

The V call is TRBV5-1, the J call TRBJ1-1; D is uncertain. V gave up 5 bases and J gave up 0 bases, with 8 bases separating them. The CDR3 loop spans 13 amino acids. The germline V gene encodes CDR1 SGHRS and CDR2 YFSETQ. The CDR3 DNA follows: TGCGCCAGCAGTGTGGCGGTGAACACTGAAGCTTTCTTT. Amino acids: CASSVAVNTEAFF.

Regarding this clonotype: This may be a read error, as it is one base from a much larger clone. The gene calls are TRBV15 and TRBJ1-2; unclear D gene. This CDR3 is 14 amino acids long. In germline, CDR1 is LNHNV, CDR2 YYDKDF (reference sequence). The DNA of the CDR3 is TGTGCCGCCAGCAGAGAGGTAGCAGGTCAAAGCTACACCTTC. Residues: CAASREVAGQSYTF.

This clonotype was counted between two and nine times. V and J are TRBV20-1 and TRBJ1-5, with D maybe TRBD1 (6 bases). Germline V gene lookup returns CDR1 DFQATT and CDR2 SNEGSKA (reference sequence). Deletions cut 4 bases from V and 2 bases from J, with 15 bases between. The CDR3 is 15 amino acids. CDR3 nucleotides: TGCAGTGCTACCGAGGGGGGTTCAGGCAATCAGCCCCAGCATTTT. This codes for CSATEGGSGNQPQHF.

The sample holds many counts of this clonotype. This chain links TRBV10-3 with TRBJ2-1; D may be TRBD2 (6 bases). CDR3 size: 15 residues. CDR1 and CDR2 from the germline V gene are ENHRY and SYGVKD. Trimming left V 6 bases short and J 7 bases short, with 19 bases between. The CDR3 DNA reads TGTGCCATCAGCTCGACAAGCGGGCAAACGAATGAGCAGTTCTTC. Its protein is CAISSTSGQTNEQFF.

This clonotype showed up many times. The V gene is TRBV13, the J gene TRBJ2-3, with 7 bases lining up with TRBD2. The germline V gene has CDR1 PRHDT and CDR2 FYEKMQ (reference sequence). The CDR3 runs 14 residues. J gave up 6 bases and V 1 base, and 4 bases lay outside the gene matches. CDR3 amino acids: CASSLEGLTDTQYF. CDR3 DNA: TGTGCCAGCAGCTTAGAGGGACTAACCGATACGCAGTATTTT.

The V call is TRBV19, the J call TRBJ1-1; D might be TRBD1 (5 bases). The CDR3 spans 13 residues. Per the germline V gene, CDR1 is LNHDA and CDR2 is SQIVND (reference sequence). V lost 6 bases and J 7 bases, leaving 15 bases between the germline ends. CDR3 region: CASRPWGGVEAFF. Written as DNA, the CDR3 is TGTGCCAGTAGGCCCTGGGGAGGGGTTGAAGCTTTCTTT.

This clonotype was observed a few times. The chain links TRBV9 to TRBJ2-3; D is ambiguous. The CDR3 covers 15 residues. Trimming cost V 0 bases and J 1 base, with 9 bases left between them. Looked up from germline, CDR1 is SGDLS and CDR2 is YYNGEE. CDR3 amino acids: CASSVAVSGTDTQYF. The DNA of the CDR3 is TGTGCCAGCAGCGTAGCGGTGTCGGGCACAGATACGCAGTATTTT. Full variable domain (missing parts from reference TRBV9 and TRBJ2-3): DSGVTQTPKHLITATGQRVTLRCSPRSGDLSVYWYQQSLDQGLQFLIQYYNGEERAKGNILERFSAQQFPDLHSELNLSSLELGDSALYFCASSVAVSGTDTQYFGPGTRLTVL.

This clonotype showed up many times. This sequence joins TRBV6-1 and TRBJ1-1; D perhaps matches TRBD1 (5 bases). Looked up from germline, CDR1 is MNHNS and CDR2 is SASEGT. This CDR3 contains 13 residues. Between the trimmed V and J ends, which lost 5 bases and 5 bases, there was a span of 12 bases. CDR3 nucleotides: TGTGCCAGCAGTCTAGGGGCAAGGACTGAAGCTTTCTTT. It yields the protein CASSLGARTEAFF.

This clonotype was found many times. The chain combines TRBV5-1 with TRBJ1-1; 7 bases match TRBD1. The germline V gene has CDR1 SGHRS and CDR2 YFSETQ. The CDR3 loop spans 14 amino acids. J lost 7 bases, V lost 0 bases, and 6 bases had no gene match. The CDR3 loop is CASSLASPGGEAFF. The CDR3 DNA follows: TGCGCCAGCAGCTTGGCGTCGCCAGGGGGTGAAGCTTTCTTT.

This clonotype was recorded at least ten times. The chain has TRBV12-3 or TRBV12-4 and TRBJ1-1, with a possible D match to TRBD1 (5 bases). V lost 4 bases, J lost 2 bases, and 14 bases lay in between. This CDR3 comprises 15 residues. The CDR3 DNA reads as TGTGCCAGCAGTTGGGGGATCTCGAGTAACACTGAAGCTTTCTTT. Translation: CASSWGISSNTEAFF.

This clonotype was detected many times. CDR3 nucleotides: TGTGCCAGCAGGATTAGCGGGAGTGTTTCCTACAATGAGCAGTTCTTC. Amino acids: CASRISGSVSYNEQFF. The rearrangement links TRBV6-1 to TRBJ2-1; 9 bases fit TRBD2. Germline V gives CDR1 MNHNS, CDR2 SASEGT. CDR3 length equals 16 residues. With 6 bases clipped from V and 1 base from J, the junction kept 7 bases outside the gene matches.

Of note for this clonotype: One end of the junction fails to match germline, which may point to a read error. The rearrangement uses TRBV25-1 and TRBJ2-7; D tentatively fits TRBD1 or TRBD2 (6 bases each). CDR3 length: 14 amino acids. Germline V gene data show CDR1 as MGHDK and CDR2 as SYGVNS. In DNA form, the CDR3 reads TGTGCCAGCAGTGGAGGGGGGCTAACCTACGGGCAGTACTTC. Translating gives CASSGGGLTYGQYF.

About this clonotype: A read error may produce the germline difference seen at one junction end. The CDR3: CSGGQRPGFTF. CDR3 sequence (DNA): TGCAGCGGGGGCCAGCGTCCGGGCTTCACCTTC. V and J are TRBV20-1 and TRBJ1-2, with D perhaps TRBD1 (6 bases). The V gene's germline CDR1 is DFQATT and CDR2 SNEGSKA (reference sequence). The CDR3 sequence is 11 residues long.

A few counts support this clonotype. The V and J genes are TRBV7-2 and TRBJ2-5; D uncertain. This CDR3 has 13 amino acids. Germline values: CDR1 SGHTA, CDR2 FQGNSA. V lost 4 bases, J lost 5 bases, and 11 bases lay in between. The CDR3 loop is CASSYLPLETQYF. CDR3 DNA: TGTGCCAGCAGCTACCTACCTCTGGAGACCCAGTACTTC.

This clonotype has at least ten counts. For the CDR3, the DNA is TGCAGCGCCACGCGGACTGGTGGAAACACCATATATTTT. Translation: CSATRTGGNTIYF. The gene calls are TRBV29-1 and TRBJ1-3; D is unclear. The V gene's germline CDR1 is SQVTM and CDR2 ANQGSEA. Trimming pared 7 bases from V and 3 bases from J, leaving 13 bases between. The CDR3 is 13 residues long.

This clonotype was seen more than once but under ten times. The chain uses TRBV7-2 and TRBJ1-6; no firm D call. This CDR3 is built from 15 residues. Between the trimmed V and J ends, which lost 5 bases and 9 bases, there was a span of 17 bases. CDR1 is SGHTA, CDR2 FQGNSA, per germline. DNA of the CDR3: TGTGCCAGCAGCGCCAGTGTATTAGAGGCTTCACCCCTCCACTTT. It encodes CASSASVLEASPLHF.

The V gene is TRBV7-2, the J gene TRBJ2-2; TRBD1 might be the D (6 bases). Trimming pared 0 bases from V and 2 bases from J, leaving 13 bases between. The CDR3 has 17 residues. Germline V CDR1 and CDR2: SGHTA, FQGNSA. CDR3 residues: CASSLAFGRGNTGELFF. In nucleotides, the CDR3 is TGTGCCAGCAGCTTAGCGTTTGGCAGGGGAAACACCGGGGAGCTGTTTTTT. Full variable domain (rest looked up from reference TRBV7-2 and TRBJ2-2): GAGVSQSPSNKVTEKGKDVELRCDPISGHTALYWYRQSLGQGLEFLIYFQGNSAPDKSGLPSDRFSAERTGGSVSTLTIQRTQQEDSAVYLCASSLAFGRGNTGELFFGEGSRLTVL.

This chain joins TRBV5-1 and TRBJ2-7; D ambiguous. CDR3 length equals 14 residues. The ends were cut back, 0 bases at V and 2 bases at J, with 9 bases in the middle. The germline V gene encodes CDR1 SGHRS and CDR2 YFSETQ. CDR3 in amino acids: CASSLAGPPYEQYF. The CDR3 DNA reads as TGCGCCAGCAGCTTGGCGGGTCCCCCCTACGAGCAGTACTTC.

The rearrangement links TRBV29-1 to TRBJ2-7, with D possibly TRBD1 on 6 matching bases. The V end lost 3 bases, the J end lost 6 bases, and 15 bases lay between the germline ends. From germline, CDR1 is SQVTM and CDR2 ANQGSEA. This CDR3 has 13 amino acids. CDR3 region: CSVEAETGIEQYF. CDR3 DNA: TGCAGCGTTGAGGCAGAAACAGGGATCGAGCAGTACTTC.

This clonotype showed up many times. CDR3 region: CASSVRASGTDTQYF. The CDR3, as DNA: TGTGCCAGCAGCGTAAGGGCTAGCGGGACAGATACGCAGTATTTT. This chain joins TRBV9 and TRBJ2-3; TRBD2 aligns across 8 bases. The CDR3 is made up of 15 amino acids. The V and J ends lost 1 base and 3 bases, in that order; junction bases with no gene match: 4. From germline, CDR1 is SGDLS and CDR2 YYNGEE.

The V gene is TRBV12-3 or TRBV12-4, the J gene TRBJ2-7, with 7 bases lining up with TRBD1. V dropped 5 bases and J dropped 3; count of bases not matched to a gene: 7. This CDR3 has 14 amino acids. The DNA of the CDR3 is TGTGCCAGCAGTCGACAGGGACCCCACTACGAGCAGTACTTC. Protein: CASSRQGPHYEQYF.

This clonotype has at least ten counts. The V call is TRBV12-3 or TRBV12-4, the J call TRBJ2-3; D not resolved. This CDR3 is 15 amino acids long. V lost 3 bases and J lost 2, with 12 bases in between. CDR3 protein: CASSFLLDLTDTQYF. The CDR3 DNA reads TGTGCCAGCAGTTTTCTGCTAGACCTCACAGATACGCAGTATTTT.

Remarks on this clonotype: A much larger clonotype is one base distant, so this may be a read error. For the CDR3, the DNA is TGTACCAGCGAAGGGGTGGGCCAGCCCCAGCATTTT. Translating gives CTSEGVGQPQHF. The chain employs TRBV28 and TRBJ1-5, with D tentatively TRBD1 (5 bases). This CDR3 is 12 amino acids long. Looked up from germline, CDR1 is MDHEN and CDR2 is SYDVKM.